The entry below gives a single T cell receptor (beta chain) sequence along with its context. What it binds is not known. The junction and the germline gene differ at one end; a read error may be behind it. This specimen belongs to a study of T cell repertoires in cytomegalovirus infection. At the level of the study: Public TCR beta signature analysis indicated the presence of both CMV infection and matching HLA type. Study-level results: Dominating the ex vivo response were HLA-C-restricted CMV-specific TCR beta clonotypes.

CDR3 size: 17 residues. CDR1 is MGHRA, CDR2 YSYEKL, per germline. Each CDR3 protein is one row after TCRdb ran MiXCR on the reads. Of fewer than 550,000 distinct CDR3 sequences in the sample, approximately 25% were seen once. The rearrangement joins TRBV4-1 to TRBJ1-1; D is unclear. The clonotype was recovered from a human donor in good health (CMV status not recorded). Some clones in this sample may be carry-over from other donors' samples. Sequenced: PBMCs. CDR3: CASSQERSLGRNTEAFF. The CDR3 DNA reads TGCGCCAGCAGTCAAGAAAGATCATTAGGCAGGAACACTGAAGCTTTCTTT.